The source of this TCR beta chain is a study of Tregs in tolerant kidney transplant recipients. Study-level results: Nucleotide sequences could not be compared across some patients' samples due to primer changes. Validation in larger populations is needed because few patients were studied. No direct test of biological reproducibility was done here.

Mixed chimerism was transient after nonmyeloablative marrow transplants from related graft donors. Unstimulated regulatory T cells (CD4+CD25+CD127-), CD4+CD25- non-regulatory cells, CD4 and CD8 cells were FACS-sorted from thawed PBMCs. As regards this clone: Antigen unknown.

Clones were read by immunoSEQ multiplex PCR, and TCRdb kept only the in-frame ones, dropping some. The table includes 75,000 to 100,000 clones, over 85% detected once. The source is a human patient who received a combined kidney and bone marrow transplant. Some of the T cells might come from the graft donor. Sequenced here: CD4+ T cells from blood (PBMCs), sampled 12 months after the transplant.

DNA for the CDR3: TGTGCCAGCAGTGCAGACAGGGGCCGGGGCTACACCTTC. Translated, it gives CASSADRGRGYTF. This chain joins TRBV6-1 and TRBJ1-2; the match to TRBD1 covers 8 bases. Losses at the gene ends were 4 bases for V and 8 bases for J; bases not matched to a gene: 6. In germline, CDR1 is MNHNS, CDR2 SASEGT. CDR3 length equals 13 residues.